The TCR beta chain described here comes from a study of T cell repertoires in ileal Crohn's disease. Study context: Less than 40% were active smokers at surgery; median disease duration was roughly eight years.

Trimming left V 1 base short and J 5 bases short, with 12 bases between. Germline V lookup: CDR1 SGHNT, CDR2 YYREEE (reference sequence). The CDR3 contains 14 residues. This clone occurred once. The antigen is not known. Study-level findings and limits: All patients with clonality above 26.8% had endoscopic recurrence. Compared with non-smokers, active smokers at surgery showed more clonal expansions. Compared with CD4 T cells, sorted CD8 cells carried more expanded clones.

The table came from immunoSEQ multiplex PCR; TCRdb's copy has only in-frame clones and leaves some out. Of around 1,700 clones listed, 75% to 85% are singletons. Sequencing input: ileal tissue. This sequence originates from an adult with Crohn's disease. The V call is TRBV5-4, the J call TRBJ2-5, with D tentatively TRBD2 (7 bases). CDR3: CASSLLGGAETQYF. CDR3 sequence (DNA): TGTGCCAGCAGCTTGTTGGGGGGGGCGGAGACCCAGTACTTC.